One sample yielded the 32 T cell receptor beta chains listed below, sequenced in a study of T cell responses to AZD1222 COVID-19 vaccine. Sequenced by immunoSEQ multiplex PCR; TCRdb stores in-frame clones only, minus some. The repertoire holds 80,000 to 100,000 clones, with 80% to 90% as singletons. Material: peripheral blood, obtained 28 days after the second AZD1222 dose. Receptors originate from an adult who received the AZD1222 COVID-19 vaccine.

The V gene is TRBV5-1, the J gene TRBJ1-1; the D gene is possibly TRBD1 (6 bases). CDR1 is SGHRS, CDR2 YFSETQ, per germline. The CDR3 sequence is 15 residues long. V lost 4 bases to trimming and J lost 0 bases, with 13 bases between them. CDR3 residues: CASSPTDRLNTEAFF. The CDR3 nucleotides are TGCGCCAGCAGCCCCACTGACAGGTTGAACACTGAAGCTTTCTTT.

The V call is TRBV3-1 (or the pseudogene TRBV3-2), the J call TRBJ1-4; D is undetermined. Trimming left V 2 bases short and J 4 bases short, with 11 bases between. This CDR3 comprises 15 residues. Germline V gene lookup returns CDR1 LGHDT and CDR2 YNNKEL (reference sequence). The CDR3 DNA follows: TGTGCCAGCAGCCAATCGAGAGGTATTAATGAAAAACTGTTTTTT. Protein product: CASSQSRGINEKLFF.

The chain links TRBV5-1 to TRBJ1-1; 9 bases are shared with TRBD1. The CDR3 runs to 13 residues. Germline V gene sequence: CDR1 SGHRS, CDR2 YFSETQ. V lost 7 bases to trimming and J lost 3 bases; unmatched junction nucleotides: 4. CDR3 region: CASSGQGYTEAFF. The CDR3 DNA sequence: TGCGCCAGCTCGGGACAGGGATACACTGAAGCTTTCTTT. The full variable domain, rest sourced from reference TRBV5-1 and TRBJ1-1, is KAGVTQTPRYLIKTRGQQVTLSCSPISGHRSVSWYQQTPGQGLQFLFEYFSETQRNKGNFPGRFSGRQFSNSRSEMNVSTLELGDSALYLCASSGQGYTEAFFGQGTRLTVV.

The chain uses TRBV30 and TRBJ2-1, with D tentatively TRBD2 (6 bases). This CDR3 comprises 14 residues. Germline-derived CDR1 and CDR2 are GTSNPN and SVGIG (reference sequence). Trimming took 0 bases from V and 8 from J, leaving 14 bases between them. The chain's CDR3 is CAWSVLARGDEQFF. The CDR3 nucleotides are TGTGCCTGGAGTGTTTTAGCGCGGGGAGATGAGCAGTTCTTC.

The gene calls are TRBV19 and TRBJ1-2; perhaps TRBD1 as D (5 bases). CDR1 LNHDA and CDR2 SQIVND come from the germline V gene (reference sequence). V was clipped by 4 bases and J by 4 bases, with 13 bases between them. The CDR3 contains 14 residues. In DNA form, the CDR3 reads TGTGCCAGTAGTAATATCAGGGATAGCTATGGCTACACCTTC. Its protein product is CASSNIRDSYGYTF. The full variable domain, its missing parts supplied by reference TRBV19 and TRBJ1-2, is DGGITQSPKYLFRKEGQNVTLSCEQNLNHDAMYWYRQDPGQGLRLIYYSQIVNDFQKGDIAEGYSVSREKKESFPLTVTSAQKNPTAFYLCASSNIRDSYGYTFGSGTRLTVV.

The chain carries TRBV7-9 and TRBJ2-5; TRBD2 matches 8 bases. The ends lost 5 bases at V and 11 bases at J; junction bases unmatched: 4. Germline V gene sequence: CDR1 SEHNR, CDR2 FQNEAQ (reference sequence). The CDR3 totals 11 residues. For the CDR3, the DNA is TGTGCCAGCAGCCCATCGGGAGGGCAGTACTTC. This translates into CASSPSGGQYF. Based on the CDR3 plus reference TRBV7-9 and TRBJ2-5, the full variable domain is DTGVSQNPRHKITKRGQNVTFRCDPISEHNRLYWYRQTLGQGPEFLTYFQNEAQLEKSRLLSDRFSAERPKGSFSTLEIQRTEQGDSAMYLCASSPSGGQYFGPGTRLLVL.

V usage is TRBV6-4 and J usage is TRBJ1-6; D is ambiguous. CDR3 size: 16 residues. Trimming took off 4 bases at V and 6 bases at J, with 16 bases between the two ends. The V gene's germline CDR1 is MRHNA and CDR2 SNTAGT. CDR3 amino acids: CASSVEFAGGNSPLHF. The CDR3 region has the DNA TGTGCCAGCAGTGTTGAGTTTGCTGGCGGTAATTCACCCCTCCACTTT.

The rearrangement joins TRBV6-4 to TRBJ1-5; TRBD1 matches 10 bases. The CDR3 length is 15 residues. Germline V gene data show CDR1 as MRHNA and CDR2 as SNTAGT. V lost 6 bases and J lost 3; bases outside the gene matches: 5. CDR3 protein: CASSPTGGNNQPQHF. Written as DNA, the CDR3 is TGTGCCAGCAGCCCGACAGGGGGCAACAATCAGCCCCAGCATTTT.

The chain couples TRBV5-1 to TRBJ2-7, with a tentative D call TRBD2 (5 bases). V was trimmed by 0 bases and J by 2 bases, leaving 6 bases between them. Germline lookup yields CDR1 SGHRS and CDR2 YFSETQ. The CDR3 runs to 13 residues. The CDR3 protein is CASSLAGTYEQYF. CDR3 coding DNA: TGCGCCAGCAGCTTGGCGGGAACCTACGAGCAGTACTTC.

In its sample, this clone was seen a few times. The rearrangement uses TRBV5-6 and TRBJ1-5; 8 bases map to TRBD1. Germline trimming cut 4 bases from V and 7 bases from J; bases unmatched to any gene: 4. The CDR3 loop spans 13 amino acids. Per the germline V gene, CDR1 is SGHDT and CDR2 is YYEEEE. The CDR3 reads CASSADRAQPQHF. CDR3 in DNA: TGTGCCAGCAGCGCGGACAGGGCACAGCCCCAGCATTTT.

The rearrangement uses TRBV21-1 and TRBJ1-2; the table's TRBD1 call for D was not verified on the DNA. TRBV21-1 is flagged as a pseudogene. The CDR3 spans 15 residues. The CDR3 DNA sequence: TGTGCCAGCAGCTTCAATATCGGGACAGGGGCTGGCTACACCTTC. It encodes CASSFNIGTGAGYTF.

The chain carries TRBV11-1 and TRBJ2-7; no reliable D call. The V gene's germline CDR1 is SGHAT and CDR2 FQDESV (reference sequence). V lost 2 bases to trimming and J lost 6 bases, with 14 bases between them. CDR3 size: 14 residues. CDR3 amino acids: CASSLIGGGSEQYF. The CDR3 DNA follows: TGTGCCAGCAGCTTAATTGGCGGTGGCTCCGAGCAGTACTTC.

The gene calls are TRBV7-9 and TRBJ2-7; 7 bases are a match to TRBD1. The CDR3 consists of 18 residues. With V trimmed by 1 base and J by 0 bases, 12 bases remained unmatched. Germline V gene data show CDR1 as SEHNR and CDR2 as FQNEAQ (reference sequence). The CDR3 sequence: CASSLDPPRGGPSYEQYF. Written as DNA, the CDR3 is TGTGCCAGCAGCTTAGATCCCCCTAGAGGGGGCCCCTCCTACGAGCAGTACTTC.

The chain couples TRBV4-3 to TRBJ1-1; D gene uncertain. Trimming cost V 4 bases and J 7 bases, with 16 bases left between them. The CDR3 loop spans 14 amino acids. Germline V gene sequence: CDR1 LGHNA, CDR2 YSLEER. CDR3 sequence (DNA): TGCGCCAGCAGCCCACTAAATAATGGGCGTGAAGCTTTCTTT. It yields the protein CASSPLNNGREAFF.

The V gene is TRBV7-2, the J gene TRBJ2-1, with no clear D. The germline CDR1 and CDR2 sequences are SGHTA and FQGNSA. Trimming took 1 base from V and 4 from J, leaving 8 bases between them. CDR3 length: 14 amino acids. CDR3 sequence reads: CASSLVAFYNEQFF. CDR3 sequence (DNA): TGTGCCAGCAGCTTAGTCGCCTTTTACAATGAGCAGTTCTTC.

This chain links TRBV6-1 with TRBJ1-6; D is unclear. V dropped 0 bases and J dropped 1 base, with 7 bases sitting between them. Germline CDR1 and CDR2: MNHNS and SASEGT. CDR3 length equals 16 residues. The CDR3, as DNA: TGTGCCAGCAGTGAAGCAGGGCGGTCCTATAATTCACCCCTCCACTTT. It specifies CASSEAGRSYNSPLHF.

The chain joins TRBV18 to TRBJ2-7; possibly TRBD1 for D (6 bases). Per germline, CDR1 KGHSH and CDR2 LQKENI. The V end lost 3 bases, the J end lost 7 bases, and 19 bases lay between the germline ends. The CDR3 is 15 amino acids. This chain's CDR3 is CASSPTGTSQGEQYF. CDR3 nucleotides: TGTGCCAGCTCACCTACCGGGACATCCCAGGGGGAGCAGTACTTC.

The chain carries TRBV19 and TRBJ1-2; perhaps TRBD1 as D (5 bases). The CDR3 is 15 residues long. Trimming left V 3 bases short and J 3 bases short, with 14 bases between. Germline-derived CDR1 and CDR2 are LNHDA and SQIVND (reference sequence). CDR3 coding DNA: TGTGCCAGTAGTATGGGAAGGGGCTGGGACTATGGCTACACCTTC. This codes for CASSMGRGWDYGYTF.

The CDR3 coding sequence is TGTGCCAGCTCAACCACCCTAGCGGGGGACGGGGATGAGCAGTTCTTC. Its protein is CASSTTLAGDGDEQFF. J is TRBJ2-1 and V is TRBV18, with 10 bases lining up with TRBD2. The CDR3 covers 16 residues. With V trimmed by 5 bases and J by 8 bases, 12 bases remained unmatched. Germline CDR1 is KGHSH and CDR2 is LQKENI.

V usage is TRBV13 and J usage is TRBJ1-2, with TRBD1 matching 9 bases. Germline V gene sequence: CDR1 PRHDT, CDR2 FYEKMQ (reference sequence). There are 14 residues in the CDR3. V was pared by 0 bases and J by 6 bases, with 2 bases of the junction left unmatched. CDR3: CASSLGQGADGYTF. The CDR3 DNA is TGTGCCAGCAGCTTAGGACAGGGGGCAGATGGCTACACCTTC.

This chain links TRBV6-6 with TRBJ2-1; the D is unclear. Germline values: CDR1 MNHNY, CDR2 SVGAGI (reference sequence). The V end was cut by 7 bases, the J end by 4 bases, with 11 bases between. This CDR3 is 13 amino acids long. The CDR3 loop reads CASTNGPYNEQFF. As DNA, the CDR3 is TGTGCCAGCACCAACGGACCATACAATGAGCAGTTCTTC.

This clone was detected only once. This chain joins TRBV5-1 and TRBJ1-5; TRBD1 matches at 9 bases. CDR3 length: 14 residues. Unmatched junction bases numbered 9, after V lost 7 bases and J lost 7 bases. Per germline, CDR1 SGHRS and CDR2 YFSETQ. DNA for the CDR3: TGCGCCAGCGCGGCGGGACAGGGTGAACAGCCCCAGCATTTT. Its protein product is CASAAGQGEQPQHF.

There are a few counts of this clone. V gene TRBV5-4 combines with J gene TRBJ2-1; 7 nucleotides agree with TRBD2. This CDR3 is 15 amino acids long. CDR1 is SGHNT, CDR2 YYREEE, per germline (reference sequence). The junction had 11 bases not matched to a gene; V was cut back by 6 bases and J by 5 bases. CDR3 coding DNA: TGTGCCAGCAACGATCAAGGGAGGGGAAACAATGAGCAGTTCTTC. Protein: CASNDQGRGNNEQFF.

This chain joins TRBV30 and TRBJ2-5; TRBD2 aligns across 13 bases. V lost 5 bases and J lost 5; bases outside the gene matches: 8. Germline CDR1 GTSNPN, CDR2 SVGIG (reference sequence). CDR3 length: 15 residues. This CDR3 reads CAWGPTSGRTETQYF. The DNA of the CDR3 is TGTGCCTGGGGACCGACTAGCGGGAGGACGGAGACCCAGTACTTC.

V and J are TRBV4-2 and TRBJ2-2; D not certain. Trimming took off 3 bases at V and 0 bases at J, with 11 bases between the two ends. CDR1 is LGHNA, CDR2 YNFKEQ, per germline. CDR3 length: 16 residues. CDR3 residues: CASSQSDLANTGELFF. As DNA, the CDR3 is TGTGCCAGCAGCCAGTCTGACTTGGCGAACACCGGGGAGCTGTTTTTT.

CDR3 bases: TGTGCCAGCAGTTTAAGCCCGGGGCAGAACTACGAGCAGTACTTC. Translated: CASSLSPGQNYEQYF. The V and J genes are TRBV27 and TRBJ2-7; tentatively, D is TRBD1 or TRBD2 (5 bases each). CDR1 and CDR2 from the germline V gene are MNHEY and SMNVEV (reference sequence). This CDR3 contains 15 residues. The V end was cut by 2 bases, the J end by 3 bases, with 14 bases between.

The genes are TRBV4-1 and TRBJ2-1; 9 bases are a match to TRBD2. The ends lost 0 bases at V and 3 bases at J; junction bases unmatched: 3. CDR1 MGHRA and CDR2 YSYEKL come from the germline V gene. The CDR3 runs 16 residues. In DNA, the CDR3 is TGCGCCAGCAGCCAAGATCCTAGCGGGGACTACAATGAGCAGTTCTTC. This sequence encodes CASSQDPSGDYNEQFF.

The chain employs TRBV29-1 and TRBJ1-4; D perhaps matches TRBD1 (5 bases). The V end lost 7 bases, the J end lost 7 bases, and 13 bases lay between the germline ends. This CDR3 region has 12 residues. Germline V gene data show CDR1 as SQVTM and CDR2 as ANQGSEA. CDR3 bases: TGCAGCGCTAGGGGTTTTGGTGAAAAACTGTTTTTT. Translation: CSARGFGEKLFF. Full variable domain (remainder filled in from reference TRBV29-1 and TRBJ1-4): SAVISQKPSRDICQRGTSLTIQCQVDSQVTMMFWYRQQPGQSLTLIATANQGSEATYESGFVIDKFPISRPNLTFSTLTVSNMSPEDSSIYLCSARGFGEKLFFGSGTQLSVL.

The rearrangement joins TRBV11-2 to TRBJ1-5, with no clear D. Germline CDR1 is SGHAT and CDR2 is FQNNGV. This CDR3 has 12 amino acids. The V and J ends lost 5 bases and 4 bases respectively, with 6 bases between them. The CDR3 bases are TGTGCCAGCAGCGCGGAAAATCAGCCCCAGCATTTT. This codes for CASSAENQPQHF. Full variable domain (outside the CDR3, taken from reference TRBV11-2 and TRBJ1-5): EAGVAQSPRYKIIEKRQSVAFWCNPISGHATLYWYQQILGQGPKLLIQFQNNGVVDDSQLPKDRFSAERLKGVDSTLKIQPAKLEDSAVYLCASSAENQPQHFGDGTRLSIL.

DNA of the CDR3: TGTGCCAGCAGCCTACCCCAGGACCAAGAGACCCAGTACTTC. It specifies CASSLPQDQETQYF. V is TRBV7-8 and J is TRBJ2-5; D remains ambiguous. The CDR3 is 14 residues long. Germline V lookup: CDR1 SGHVS, CDR2 FQNEAQ. Deletions cut 5 bases from V and 0 bases from J, with 10 bases between.

The chain carries TRBV7-6 and TRBJ2-5; D is ambiguous. The CDR3 is made up of 13 amino acids. CDR1 and CDR2 (germline): SGHVS, FNYEAQ. V dropped 5 bases and J dropped 5 bases, with 12 bases sitting between them. CDR3 sequence (DNA): TGTGCCAGCAGCGCCGGTATCAGGGAGACCCAGTACTTC. Amino acids: CASSAGIRETQYF.

The chain combines TRBV7-9 with TRBJ1-1; no firm D call. V was clipped by 4 bases and J by 0 bases, with 12 bases between them. This CDR3 comprises 15 residues. Germline CDR1 and CDR2: SEHNR and FQNEAQ (reference sequence). The CDR3 reads CASSSPYMVNTEAFF. The CDR3 nucleotides are TGTGCCAGCAGCTCCCCCTATATGGTGAACACTGAAGCTTTCTTT.